This T cell receptor (beta chain) was sequenced during a study of blood T cell repertoires in COVID-19. Libraries were prepared by immunoSEQ multiplex PCR; TCRdb keeps only in-frame clonotypes and omits some of them. This sample has a few hundred thousand clones; around 87% occur once, and the top ten carry 10%. The CDR3 has 15 residues. Germline lookup yields CDR1 SGHNT and CDR2 YYREEE (reference sequence). Between the trimmed V and J ends, which lost 4 bases and 8 bases, there was a span of 21 bases. The chain uses TRBV5-4 and TRBJ1-2; D is perhaps TRBD1 (6 bases). This clonotype was obtained from a woman aged 25 to 45 with COVID-19, enrolled during active disease. Sequenced sample: peripheral blood. CDR3 nucleotides: TGTGCCAGCAGCCAATCCGGGACAAGCCAATTCGGCTACACCTTC. As protein: CASSQSGTSQFGYTF. The whole variable domain, filled in from reference TRBV5-4 and TRBJ1-2, reads ETGVTQSPTHLIKTRGQQVTLRCSSQSGHNTVSWYQQALGQGPQFIFQYYREEENGRGNFPPRFSGLQFPNYSSELNVNALELDDSALYLCASSQSGTSQFGYTFGSGTRLTVV.